This T cell receptor beta chain is from a study of shared clonotypes between healthy human individuals. About the study: Donor composition was a couple of women and three men, aged 18 to 49.

About this clone: Its cognate antigen is unknown.

Whole-study findings and limits: Larger estimated richness was generally recorded for naive subsets relative to memory subsets. Non-shared clonotypes had lower generation probabilities than clonotypes shared by all four sorted-subset donors.

The germline gives CDR1 SGHRS, CDR2 YFSETQ. Trimming left V 2 bases short and J 9 bases short, with 24 bases between. The CDR3 runs 16 residues. In the original workflow: Filtering differed, since immunoSEQ gave only junction sequences and no quality scores. Method: immunoSEQ multiplex PCR; TCRdb's copy keeps in-frame clones and lacks some. V, J and clone size are those of that table, while D and trimming were read from the DNA. The sample yields some 2.4 million clones, approximately 93% seen once. The chain carries TRBV5-1 and TRBJ2-7; D remains ambiguous. The TCR sequence derives from a man between 18 and 35 years old in good health. Some clones in this sample may be carry-over from other donors' samples. The sample was naive CD4+ T cells from PBMCs. The subset: CD45RA+ positively selected. CDR3 sequence (DNA): TGCGCCAGCAGCTTTGACACCGCCTATAACCTACGAGGGCAGTACTTC. It encodes CASSFDTAYNLRGQYF.